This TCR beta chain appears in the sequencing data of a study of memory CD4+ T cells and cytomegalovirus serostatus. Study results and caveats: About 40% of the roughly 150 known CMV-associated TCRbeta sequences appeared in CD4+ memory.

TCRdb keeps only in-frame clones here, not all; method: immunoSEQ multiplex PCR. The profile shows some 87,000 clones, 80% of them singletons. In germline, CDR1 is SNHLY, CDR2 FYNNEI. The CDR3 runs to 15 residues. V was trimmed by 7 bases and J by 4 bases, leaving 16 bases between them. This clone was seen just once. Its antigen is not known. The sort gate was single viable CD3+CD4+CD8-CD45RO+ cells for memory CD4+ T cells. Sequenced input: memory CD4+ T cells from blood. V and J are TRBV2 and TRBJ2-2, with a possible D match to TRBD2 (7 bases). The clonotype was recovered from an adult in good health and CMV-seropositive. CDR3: CASKRGGTTTGELFF. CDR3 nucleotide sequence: TGTGCCAGCAAGAGGGGGGGGACAACCACCGGGGAGCTGTTTTTT.